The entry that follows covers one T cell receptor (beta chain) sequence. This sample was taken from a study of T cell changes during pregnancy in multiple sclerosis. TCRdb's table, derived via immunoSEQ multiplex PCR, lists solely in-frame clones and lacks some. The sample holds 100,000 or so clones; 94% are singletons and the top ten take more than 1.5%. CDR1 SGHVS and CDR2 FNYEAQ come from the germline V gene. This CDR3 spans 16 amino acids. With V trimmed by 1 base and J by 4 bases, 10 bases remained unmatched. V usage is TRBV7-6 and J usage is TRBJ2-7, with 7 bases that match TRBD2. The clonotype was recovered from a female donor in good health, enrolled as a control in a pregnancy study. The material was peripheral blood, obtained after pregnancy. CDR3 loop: CASSLVPSGESYEQYF. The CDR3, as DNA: TGTGCCAGCAGCTTAGTTCCTAGCGGCGAGTCATACGAGCAGTACTTC.